This T cell receptor beta chain was recorded in a study of human thymus T cells. Immunologically healthy infants in Finland undergoing congenital heart defect surgery were the donors. Repertoires were generated with immunoSEQ multiplex PCR, while TCRdb's copy carries only in-frame clones and drops some. The data hold about 46,000 clones, with about 95% observed a single time. This CDR3 contains 16 residues. V was cut by 3 bases and J by 7 bases, with 19 bases left in between. Germline V lookup: CDR1 SGHDN, CDR2 FVKESK. The V and J genes are TRBV14 and TRBJ2-1, with D uncertain. This TCR came from a girl under three years old with a congenital heart defect but otherwise immunologically healthy. The sample comprised blood. This CDR3 is CASSQGPAWMGNEQFF. Written as DNA, the CDR3 is TGTGCCAGCAGCCAGGGCCCAGCCTGGATGGGGAATGAGCAGTTCTTC.